One sample yielded the 2 T cell receptor beta chains listed below, sequenced in a study of PD-1 blockade in classical Hodgkin lymphoma. TCRdb's table, derived via immunoSEQ multiplex PCR, lists solely in-frame clones and lacks some. The sample shows some 65,000 clones, roughly two thirds of them seen only once. No patient escaped relapse after autologous stem cell transplantation, and brentuximab vedotin exposure varied. The sequenced sample was peripheral blood mononuclear cells (PBMCs), obtained before the second cycle of nivolumab. These receptors were obtained from a human donor with classical Hodgkin lymphoma.

This clone has only a few counts. In DNA form, the CDR3 reads TGCGCCAGCAGCTTGGCGGGGACTAGGGCCCCGGATACGCAGTATTTT. Translating it yields CASSLAGTRAPDTQYF. The J gene is TRBJ2-3, the V gene TRBV5-1; 8 bases fit TRBD2. Germline V gene lookup returns CDR1 SGHRS and CDR2 YFSETQ. The CDR3 runs to 16 residues. Unmatched junction bases numbered 9, after V lost 0 bases and J lost 6 bases.

This chain joins TRBV6-1 and TRBJ1-6; the D is unclear. This CDR3 comprises 13 residues. The V gene lost 2 bases and the J gene lost 9 bases, with 8 bases spanning the gap. Germline V gene lookup returns CDR1 MNHNS and CDR2 SASEGT. The CDR3 is CASSEQSSSPLHF. The DNA for the CDR3 is TGTGCCAGCAGTGAACAGAGCAGTTCACCCCTCCACTTT.